The 14 T cell receptor beta chains below were found in one sample sequenced in a study of CD8 T cells in ankylosing spondylitis. For these receptors, no antigen is known. Notes on the study in general: For ankylosing spondylitis blood, a TCR beta motif of 7 or 8 highly homologous variants appeared characteristic.

TCRdb re-derived calls from the 5' RACE reads in MiXCR, one entry per CDR3 protein. This sample carries about 450,000 distinct CDR3 sequences, 20% to 30% of them seen once, and the ten largest clones take 0.85% to 1%. Sample: blood, either unsorted or a sorted T cell fraction (not recorded which). These receptors all stem from a male donor with ankylosing spondylitis.

This clonotype came up a few times. This sequence joins TRBV4-1 and TRBJ2-7, with D possibly matching TRBD2 (5 bases). V lost 1 base and J 3 bases, leaving 10 bases between the germline ends. The CDR3 is made up of 14 amino acids. From germline, CDR1 is MGHRA and CDR2 YSYEKL. The CDR3 sequence is CASSQGTFGYEQYV. DNA for the CDR3: TGCGCCAGCAGCCAAGGGACTTTCGGCTACGAGCAGTACGTC.

V and J are TRBV3-1 and TRBJ1-1; D perhaps matches TRBD1 (5 bases). The V end lost 2 bases, the J end lost 5 bases, and 24 bases lay between the germline ends. Germline values: CDR1 LGHDT, CDR2 YNNKEL (reference sequence). This CDR3 has 18 residues. CDR3 amino acids: CASSQYRAGRRVRTEAFF. CDR3 DNA: TGTGCCAGCAGCCAATATCGGGCAGGGAGAAGGGTAAGAACTGAAGCTTTCTTT.

This clonotype was counted between two and nine times. V gene TRBV14 combines with J gene TRBJ1-4; D is possibly TRBD1 (6 bases). Germline CDR1 is SGHDN and CDR2 is FVKESK. The CDR3 length is 16 residues. Trimming removed 2 bases at V and 2 bases at J, with 12 bases between. CDR3 DNA sequence: TGTGCCAGCAGCCAATTCACAGGGTGGACTAATGAAAAACTGTTTTTT. Protein product: CASSQFTGWTNEKLFF.

This clonotype was counted a few times. This chain uses TRBV4-1 with TRBJ1-1; D is ambiguous. The CDR3 covers 15 residues. Germline CDR1 is MGHRA and CDR2 is YSYEKL. Trimming left V 0 bases short and J 0 bases short, with 8 bases between. Here the CDR3 reads CASSQDETVNTEAFF. For the CDR3, the DNA is TGCGCCAGCAGCCAAGACGAGACGGTGAACACTGAAGCTTTCTTT.

This clonotype was found a few times. The chain has TRBV11-2 and TRBJ2-3; the D is unclear. V was pared by 6 bases and J by 2 bases, with 15 bases between. Germline V lookup: CDR1 SGHAT, CDR2 FQNNGV. This CDR3 comprises 15 residues. CDR3 nucleotide sequence: TGTGCCAGCAGACACGAGATGCGCATCACAGATACGCAGTATTTT. Its protein is CASRHEMRITDTQYF.

V usage is TRBV11-2 and J usage is TRBJ2-7; D unclear. Germline CDR1 SGHAT, CDR2 FQNNGV. Trimming cost V 7 bases and J 2 bases, with 15 bases left between them. The CDR3 is 14 amino acids. This CDR3 is CASNPGFGTYEQYF. The DNA of the CDR3 is TGTGCCAGCAACCCCGGGTTTGGGACCTACGAGCAGTACTTC.

The J gene is TRBJ2-7, the V gene TRBV7-9; D is unclear. Germline lookup yields CDR1 SEHNR and CDR2 FQNEAQ (reference sequence). The CDR3 runs to 14 residues. V was pared by 1 base and J by 2 bases, with 9 bases between. The CDR3 bases are TGTGCCAGCAGCTTAGGTCCTCCCCCCTACGAGCAGTACTTC. Translating gives CASSLGPPPYEQYF.

The CDR3 is CASSQVGKGYTF. The CDR3 DNA sequence: TGTGCCAGCAGCCAAGTAGGGAAAGGCTACACCTTC. The chain uses TRBV4-2 and TRBJ1-2; D is ambiguous. The length of the CDR3 is 12 residues. Germline CDR1 reads LGHNA; CDR2 reads YNFKEQ. Trimming took off 1 base at V and 8 bases at J, with 8 bases between the two ends.

The chain joins TRBV20-1 to TRBJ2-3, with D unresolved. V lost 2 bases to trimming and J lost 2 bases, with 8 bases between them. The V gene's germline CDR1 is DFQATT and CDR2 SNEGSKA (reference sequence). This CDR3 has 13 residues. CDR3 protein: CSARSVLTDTQYF. In DNA, the CDR3 is TGCAGTGCTAGAAGTGTCCTCACAGATACGCAGTATTTT.

This clonotype was observed at least ten times. The genes are TRBV7-2 and TRBJ2-1, with 7 bases that match TRBD1. Germline V gene sequence: CDR1 SGHTA, CDR2 FQGNSA. The V gene end was trimmed by 1 base and the J gene end by 12 bases; junction bases not matched to a gene: 12. This CDR3 spans 15 amino acids. The CDR3 loop reads CASSLDSTGRFMQFF. In DNA, the CDR3 is TGTGCCAGCAGCTTAGACTCGACAGGGAGATTCATGCAGTTCTTC.

This clonotype was seen only a few times. Here the CDR3 reads CSALLPGTGYTF. Here the CDR3 DNA reads TGCAGTGCTTTGTTACCCGGGACTGGCTACACCTTC. The rearrangement uses TRBV20-1 and TRBJ1-2, with a tentative D call TRBD1 (5 bases). V lost 5 bases, J lost 7 bases, and 14 bases lay in between. In germline, CDR1 is DFQATT, CDR2 SNEGSKA (reference sequence). The CDR3 loop spans 12 amino acids.

This clonotype was found many times. V gene TRBV11-2 combines with J gene TRBJ2-3, with TRBD2 identical over 7 bases. Looked up from germline, CDR1 is SGHAT and CDR2 is FQNNGV. The CDR3 is made up of 16 amino acids. V was pared by 3 bases and J by 4 bases, with 10 bases of the junction left unmatched. CDR3 nucleotide sequence: TGTGCCAGCAGCTTGACGGGAGGCACTACGGCAGATACGCAGTATTTT. It is translated as CASSLTGGTTADTQYF.

This chain connects TRBV27 to TRBJ1-1, with D possibly being TRBD1 (6 bases). Germline V CDR1 and CDR2: MNHEY, SMNVEV (reference sequence). The CDR3 covers 12 residues. Trimming cost V 10 bases and J 3 bases, with 12 bases left between them. The CDR3 nucleotides are TGTGCCACCTGGACAGCCTACACTGAAGCTTTCTTT. Translation gives CATWTAYTEAFF.

The chain uses TRBV5-1 and TRBJ2-2, with 8 bases lining up with TRBD1. The CDR3 consists of 14 residues. The ends lost 6 bases at V and 7 bases at J; junction bases unmatched: 8. The germline V gene has CDR1 SGHRS and CDR2 YFSETQ. The CDR3, as DNA: TGCGCCAGCACCTTACAGGGGGGCCTCGGGGAGCTGTTTTTT. Protein: CASTLQGGLGELFF.